This T cell receptor (beta chain) was captured in a study of cytomegalovirus exposure and HLA in healthy donors. Study-level results: Productive status was seen about 90% or about 30% of the time for most TCR beta V segments in an earlier analysis.

In the PCR, 60 Vbeta and 13 Jbeta primers were used. Here immunoSEQ multiplex PCR was the method, and the copy in TCRdb shows in-frame clones only, minus some. The data show under 200,000 clones, 79% seen once. Concerning this clone: As yet, its antigen is unknown.

This sequence originates from a woman between 35 and 50 years old in good health and CMV-seronegative. Sequenced input: PBMCs.

CDR3 coding DNA: TGTGCCACTCGGGGGGGGATCGAAGAGACCCAGTACTTC. This translates into CATRGGIEETQYF. This chain links TRBV15 with TRBJ2-5, with TRBD2 matching 8 bases. The J segment lost 3 bases and the V segment lost 9 bases, leaving 6 bases of the junction unmatched. From germline, CDR1 is LNHNV and CDR2 YYDKDF (reference sequence). The CDR3 sequence is 13 residues long.